This TCR beta chain was obtained from a study of radiation and T cells in renal cell carcinoma. CDR3 size: 14 residues. With 5 bases clipped from V and 8 bases from J, the junction kept 11 bases outside the gene matches. Germline-derived CDR1 and CDR2 are SGHTA and FQGNSA. Indicated time point: blood 4 weeks post-SBRT, at nephrectomy. Treatment indicated: 15 Gy SBRT to primary tumor, nephrectomy 4 weeks later. Nephrectomy followed 15 Gy stereotactic body radiation by 4 weeks. After SBRT, blood was collected at 2 and 4 weeks, plus baseline. Clear cell pathology was present in this patient's renal cell carcinoma. This clone was recorded only once. The protocol was immunoSEQ multiplex PCR, while the TCRdb copy is restricted to in-frame clones and leaves out a portion. The sample contains roughly 80,000 clones, around four fifths of which appear only once.

The chain carries TRBV7-2 and TRBJ1-2, with TRBD1 identical over 7 bases. This specimen consisted of blood, obtained from a patient whose treatment included radiotherapy and nephrectomy. This TCR derives from a woman aged 55-70 years with renal cell carcinoma. The CDR3 sequence: CASSRDSQSGGYTF. The CDR3 DNA reads as TGTGCCAGCAGCCGGGACAGCCAATCTGGGGGCTACACCTTC.